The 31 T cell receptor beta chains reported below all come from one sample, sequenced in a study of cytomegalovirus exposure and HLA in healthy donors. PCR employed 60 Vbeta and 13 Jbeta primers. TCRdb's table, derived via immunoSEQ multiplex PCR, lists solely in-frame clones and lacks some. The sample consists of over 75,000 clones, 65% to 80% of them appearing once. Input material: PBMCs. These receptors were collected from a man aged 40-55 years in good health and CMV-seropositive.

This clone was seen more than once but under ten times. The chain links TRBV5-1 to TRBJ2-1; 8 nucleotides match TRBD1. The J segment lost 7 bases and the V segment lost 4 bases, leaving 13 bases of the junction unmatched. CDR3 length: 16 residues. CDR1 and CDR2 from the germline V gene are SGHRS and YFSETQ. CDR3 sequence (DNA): TGCGCCAGCAGCCCTGGCGCCCGGACAGGGATGAATGAGCAGTTCTTC. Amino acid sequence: CASSPGARTGMNEQFF.

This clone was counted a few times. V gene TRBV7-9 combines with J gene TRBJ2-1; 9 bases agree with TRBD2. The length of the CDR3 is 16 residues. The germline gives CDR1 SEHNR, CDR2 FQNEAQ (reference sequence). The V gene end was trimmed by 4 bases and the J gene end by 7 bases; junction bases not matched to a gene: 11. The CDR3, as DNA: TGTGCCAGCAGCTCAGGAGAGCGGGGGGCGGGGAATGAGCAGTTCTTC. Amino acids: CASSSGERGAGNEQFF. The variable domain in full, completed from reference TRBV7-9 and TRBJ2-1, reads DTGVSQNPRHKITKRGQNVTFRCDPISEHNRLYWYRQTLGQGPEFLTYFQNEAQLEKSRLLSDRFSAERPKGSFSTLEIQRTEQGDSAMYLCASSSGERGAGNEQFFGPGTRLTVL.

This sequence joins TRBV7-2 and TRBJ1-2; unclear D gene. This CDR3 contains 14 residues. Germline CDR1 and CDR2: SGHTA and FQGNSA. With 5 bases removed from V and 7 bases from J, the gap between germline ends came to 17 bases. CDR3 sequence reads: CASSPRLVGSGYTF. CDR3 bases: TGTGCCAGCAGCCCCCGTCTTGTAGGGAGTGGCTACACCTTC.

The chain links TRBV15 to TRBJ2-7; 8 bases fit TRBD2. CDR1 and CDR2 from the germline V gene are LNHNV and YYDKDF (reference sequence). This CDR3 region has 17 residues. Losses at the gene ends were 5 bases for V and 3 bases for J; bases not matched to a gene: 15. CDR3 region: CATSSREASSGLYEQYF. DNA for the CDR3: TGTGCCACCAGCTCCCGGGAGGCGTCTAGCGGGCTCTACGAGCAGTACTTC.

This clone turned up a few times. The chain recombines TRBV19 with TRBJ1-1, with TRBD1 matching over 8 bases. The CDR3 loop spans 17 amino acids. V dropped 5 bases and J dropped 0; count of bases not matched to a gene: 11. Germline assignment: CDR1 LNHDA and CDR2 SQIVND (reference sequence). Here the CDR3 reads CASSPGQGKGLNTEAFF. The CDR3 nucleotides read TGTGCCAGTAGTCCCGGACAGGGTAAAGGTTTGAACACTGAAGCTTTCTTT.

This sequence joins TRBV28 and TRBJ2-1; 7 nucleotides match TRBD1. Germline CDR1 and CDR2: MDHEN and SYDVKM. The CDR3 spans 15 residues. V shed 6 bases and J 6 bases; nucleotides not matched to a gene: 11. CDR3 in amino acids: CASRTGQVHPNEQFF. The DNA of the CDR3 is TGTGCCAGCAGAACCGGACAGGTGCACCCCAATGAGCAGTTCTTC.

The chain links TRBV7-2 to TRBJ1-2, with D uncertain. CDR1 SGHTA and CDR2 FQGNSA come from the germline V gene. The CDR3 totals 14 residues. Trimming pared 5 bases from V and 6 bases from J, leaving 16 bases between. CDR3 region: CASSGPSRLHGYTF. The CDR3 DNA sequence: TGTGCCAGCAGCGGCCCCTCCAGGCTTCATGGCTACACCTTC.

The CDR3 bases are TGTGCCAGCACCTGGAGGGGGGGGCGCACAGATACGCAGTATTTT. Amino acid sequence: CASTWRGGRTDTQYF. V gene TRBV27 combines with J gene TRBJ2-3, with D possibly being TRBD2 (7 bases). This CDR3 has 15 amino acids. Trimming left V 7 bases short and J 1 base short, with 15 bases between. Germline values: CDR1 MNHEY, CDR2 SMNVEV (reference sequence).

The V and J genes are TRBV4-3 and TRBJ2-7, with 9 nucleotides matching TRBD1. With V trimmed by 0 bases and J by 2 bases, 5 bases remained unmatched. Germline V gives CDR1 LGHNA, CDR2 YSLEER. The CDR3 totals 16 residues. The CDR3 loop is CASSQDYGTGTYEQYF. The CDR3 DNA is TGCGCCAGCAGCCAAGATTACGGGACAGGGACCTACGAGCAGTACTTC.

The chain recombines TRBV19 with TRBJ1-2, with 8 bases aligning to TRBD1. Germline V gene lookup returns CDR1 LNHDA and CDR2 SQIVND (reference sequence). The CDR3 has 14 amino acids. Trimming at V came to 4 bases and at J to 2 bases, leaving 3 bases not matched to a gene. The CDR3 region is CASSTDRVNYGYTF. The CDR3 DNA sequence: TGTGCCAGTAGTACGGACAGGGTGAACTATGGCTACACCTTC.

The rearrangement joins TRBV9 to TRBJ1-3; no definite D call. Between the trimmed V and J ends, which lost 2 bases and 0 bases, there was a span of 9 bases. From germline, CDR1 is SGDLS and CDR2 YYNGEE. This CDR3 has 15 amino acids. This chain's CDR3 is CASSVGEVSGNTIYF. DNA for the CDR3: TGTGCCAGCAGCGTGGGAGAAGTCTCTGGAAACACCATATATTTT. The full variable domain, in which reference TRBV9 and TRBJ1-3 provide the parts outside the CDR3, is DSGVTQTPKHLITATGQRVTLRCSPRSGDLSVYWYQQSLDQGLQFLIQYYNGEERAKGNILERFSAQQFPDLHSELNLSSLELGDSALYFCASSVGEVSGNTIYFGEGSWLTVV.

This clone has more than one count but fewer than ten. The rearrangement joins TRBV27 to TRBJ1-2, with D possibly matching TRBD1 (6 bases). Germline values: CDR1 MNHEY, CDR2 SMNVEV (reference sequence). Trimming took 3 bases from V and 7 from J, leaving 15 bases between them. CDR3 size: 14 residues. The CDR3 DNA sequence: TGTGCCAGCAGTTTCACCGGACAGCTCGGTGGCTACACCTTC. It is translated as CASSFTGQLGGYTF.

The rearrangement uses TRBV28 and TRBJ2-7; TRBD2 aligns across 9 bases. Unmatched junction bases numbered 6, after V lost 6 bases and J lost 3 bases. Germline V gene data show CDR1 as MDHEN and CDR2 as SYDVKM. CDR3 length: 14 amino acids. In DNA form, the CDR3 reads TGTGCCAGCAGGTCCGGCGGGAGGGGCTACGAGCAGTACTTC. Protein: CASRSGGRGYEQYF.

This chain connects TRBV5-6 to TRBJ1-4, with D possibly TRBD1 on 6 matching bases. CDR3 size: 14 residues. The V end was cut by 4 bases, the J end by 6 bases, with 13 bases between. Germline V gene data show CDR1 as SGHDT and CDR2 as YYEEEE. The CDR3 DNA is TGTGCCAGCAGCCCTACAGGGTTTCATGAAAAACTGTTTTTT. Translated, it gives CASSPTGFHEKLFF.

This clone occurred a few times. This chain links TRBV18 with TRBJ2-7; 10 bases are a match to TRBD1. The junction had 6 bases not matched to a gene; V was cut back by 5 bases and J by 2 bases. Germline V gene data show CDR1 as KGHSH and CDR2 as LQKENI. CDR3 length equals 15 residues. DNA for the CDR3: TGTGCCAGCTCAGACCGGGACAGGGGCCCCTACGAGCAGTACTTC. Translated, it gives CASSDRDRGPYEQYF.

CDR3 sequence reads: CASNLGLAGGSYNEQFF. CDR3 in DNA: TGTGCCAGCAACCTCGGACTAGCGGGGGGGAGCTACAATGAGCAGTTCTTC. The chain employs TRBV7-2 and TRBJ2-1, with 15 bases aligning to TRBD2. The CDR3 is made up of 17 amino acids. CDR1 is SGHTA, CDR2 FQGNSA, per germline. Losses at the gene ends were 7 bases for V and 3 bases for J; bases not matched to a gene: 7.

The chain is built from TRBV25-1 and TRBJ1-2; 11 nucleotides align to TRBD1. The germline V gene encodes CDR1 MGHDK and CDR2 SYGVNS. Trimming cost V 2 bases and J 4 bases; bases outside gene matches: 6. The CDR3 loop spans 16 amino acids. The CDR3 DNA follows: TGTGCCAGCAGTGAAGCGAGGACAGGGGGCATCTATGGCTACACCTTC. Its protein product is CASSEARTGGIYGYTF.

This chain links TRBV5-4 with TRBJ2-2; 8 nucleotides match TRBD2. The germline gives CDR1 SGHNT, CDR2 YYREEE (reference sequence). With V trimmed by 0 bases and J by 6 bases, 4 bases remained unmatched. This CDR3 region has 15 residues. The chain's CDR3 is CASSLGGGQAGELFF. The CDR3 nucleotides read TGTGCCAGCAGCTTGGGCGGGGGGCAGGCCGGGGAGCTGTTTTTT.

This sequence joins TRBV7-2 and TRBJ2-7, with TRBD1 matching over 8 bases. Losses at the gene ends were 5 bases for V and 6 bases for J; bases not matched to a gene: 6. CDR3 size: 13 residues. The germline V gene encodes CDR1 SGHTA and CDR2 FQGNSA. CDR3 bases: TGTGCCAGCAGCCTCACCGGGACAGGCGAGCAGTACTTC. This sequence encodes CASSLTGTGEQYF.

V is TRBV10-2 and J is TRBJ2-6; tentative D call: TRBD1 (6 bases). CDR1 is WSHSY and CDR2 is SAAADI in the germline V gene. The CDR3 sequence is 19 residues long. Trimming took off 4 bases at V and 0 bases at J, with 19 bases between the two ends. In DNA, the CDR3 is TGCGCCAGCAGTGTTCCAGGGGCTATCCTAAGCTCTGGGGCCAACGTCCTGACTTTC. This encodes CASSVPGAILSSGANVLTF.

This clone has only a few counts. The CDR3 sequence: CASSVRQGGRYEQYF. In nucleotides, the CDR3 is TGTGCCAGCAGTGTCCGACAGGGGGGACGATACGAGCAGTACTTC. The chain is built from TRBV28 and TRBJ2-7; TRBD1 matches at 9 bases. V trimming: 5 bases; J trimming: 4 bases; junction bases outside the gene matches: 9. The CDR3 loop spans 15 amino acids. Germline assignment: CDR1 MDHEN and CDR2 SYDVKM.

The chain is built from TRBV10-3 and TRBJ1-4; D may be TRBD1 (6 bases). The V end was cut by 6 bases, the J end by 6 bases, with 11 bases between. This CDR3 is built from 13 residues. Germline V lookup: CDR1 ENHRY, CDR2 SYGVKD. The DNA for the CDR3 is TGTGCCATCAGCCCAGGGGTTGATGAAAAACTGTTTTTT. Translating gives CAISPGVDEKLFF.

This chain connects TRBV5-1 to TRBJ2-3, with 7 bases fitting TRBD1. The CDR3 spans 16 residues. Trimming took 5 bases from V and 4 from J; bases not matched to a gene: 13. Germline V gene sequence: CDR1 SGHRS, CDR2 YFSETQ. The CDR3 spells CASSIQGLGWADTQYF. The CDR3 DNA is TGCGCCAGCAGTATACAGGGGCTCGGTTGGGCAGATACGCAGTATTTT.

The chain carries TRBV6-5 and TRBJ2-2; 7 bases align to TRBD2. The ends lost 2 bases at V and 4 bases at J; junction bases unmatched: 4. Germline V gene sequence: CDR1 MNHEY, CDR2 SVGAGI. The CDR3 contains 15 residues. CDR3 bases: TGTGCCAGCAGTTACACTCCGGGGGGCACCGGGGAGCTGTTTTTT. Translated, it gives CASSYTPGGTGELFF.

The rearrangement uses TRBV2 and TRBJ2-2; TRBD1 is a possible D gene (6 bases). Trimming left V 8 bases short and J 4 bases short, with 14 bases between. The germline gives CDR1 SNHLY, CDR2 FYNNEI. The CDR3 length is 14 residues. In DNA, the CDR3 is TGTGCCAGCCGACCGGGACACGTCACCGGGGAGCTGTTTTTT. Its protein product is CASRPGHVTGELFF. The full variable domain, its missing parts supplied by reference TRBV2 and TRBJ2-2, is EPEVTQTPSHQVTQMGQEVILRCVPISNHLYFYWYRQILGQKVEFLVSFYNNEISEKSEIFDDQFSVERPDGSNFTLKIRSTKLEDSAMYFCASRPGHVTGELFFGEGSRLTVL.

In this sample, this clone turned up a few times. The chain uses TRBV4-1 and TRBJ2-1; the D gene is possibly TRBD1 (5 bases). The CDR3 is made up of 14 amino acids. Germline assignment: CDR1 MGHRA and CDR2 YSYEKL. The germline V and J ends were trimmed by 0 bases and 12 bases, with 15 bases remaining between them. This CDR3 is CASSQEFRARGQFF. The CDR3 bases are TGCGCCAGCAGCCAAGAGTTCAGGGCTAGAGGGCAGTTCTTC.

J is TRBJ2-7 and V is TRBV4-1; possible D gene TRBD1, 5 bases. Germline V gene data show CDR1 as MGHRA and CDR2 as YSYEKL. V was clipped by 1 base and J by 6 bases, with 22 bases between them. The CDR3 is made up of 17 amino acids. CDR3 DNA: TGCGCCAGCAGCCAAGGTCAGGCGGCAGGGCGCTCTGGCGAGCAGTACTTC. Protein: CASSQGQAAGRSGEQYF.

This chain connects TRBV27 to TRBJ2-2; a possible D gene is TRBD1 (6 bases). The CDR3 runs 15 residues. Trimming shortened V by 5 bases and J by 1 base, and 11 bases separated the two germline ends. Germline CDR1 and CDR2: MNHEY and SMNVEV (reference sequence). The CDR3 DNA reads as TGTGCCAGCAGTACAACGGGACAGAACACCGGGGAGCTGTTTTTT. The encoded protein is CASSTTGQNTGELFF.

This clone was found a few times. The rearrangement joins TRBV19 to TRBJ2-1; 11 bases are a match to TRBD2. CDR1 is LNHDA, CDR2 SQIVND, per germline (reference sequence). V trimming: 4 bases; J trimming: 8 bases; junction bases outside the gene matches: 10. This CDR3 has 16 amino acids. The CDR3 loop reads CASSSFPSGRSYEQFF. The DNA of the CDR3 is TGTGCCAGTAGTAGCTTCCCTAGCGGGAGGTCGTATGAGCAGTTCTTC.

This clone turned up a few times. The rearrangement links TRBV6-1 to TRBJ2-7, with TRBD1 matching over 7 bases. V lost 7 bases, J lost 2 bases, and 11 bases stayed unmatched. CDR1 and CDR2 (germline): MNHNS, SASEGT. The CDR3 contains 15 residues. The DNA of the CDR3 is TGTGCCAGCAAACAGTACGAGACAGGGCCCTACGAGCAGTACTTC. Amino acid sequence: CASKQYETGPYEQYF.

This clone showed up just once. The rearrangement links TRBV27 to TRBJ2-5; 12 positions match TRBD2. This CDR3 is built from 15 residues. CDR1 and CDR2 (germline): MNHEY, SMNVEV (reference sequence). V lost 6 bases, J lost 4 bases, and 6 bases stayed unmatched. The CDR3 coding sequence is TGTGCCAGCAGGCTAGCGGGAGGGTGGGGAGAGACCCAGTACTTC. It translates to CASRLAGGWGETQYF.